This T cell receptor beta chain originates from a study of post-analysis software for immune sequencing data. Study results and caveats: Those with multiple sclerosis, the patient group, showed significantly lower normalized Chao1 diversity than controls. With TRBV5-6, TRBV5-1 and TRBV20-1 included, about five TRBV segments were more frequent in patients than in controls.

Carried by the TCR beta cDNA libraries were unique molecular identifiers. TCRdb reprocessed the PCR reads with MiXCR, giving one entry per CDR3 protein. Of under 900,000 distinct CDR3 sequences listed, roughly 58% were seen once; the top ten hold around 4.5%. Concerning this clonotype itself: Its antigen is still unknown.

J was trimmed by 2 bases and V by 3 bases; bases with no gene match: 6. This CDR3 is built from 15 residues. The germline CDR1 and CDR2 sequences are SGHRS and YFSETQ. The sequenced sample consisted of blood. The clonotype originates from a girl aged 10 to 17 with multiple sclerosis. This rearrangement joins TRBV5-1 to TRBJ2-7; 9 positions agree with TRBD1. The CDR3 bases are TGCGCCAGCAGCTGGGGGACAGGGATGACCTACGAGCAGTACTTC. It is translated as CASSWGTGMTYEQYF.